This TCR beta chain derives from a study of T cells after yellow fever vaccination (dated by TCRdb to the late 2010s). In the study overall: Libraries from fractions with low cell numbers were prepared with the SMART-Seq v4 Ultra Low Input RNA kit. To track T-cell clones before and after primary and booster YFV17D yellow fever vaccination, bulk TCR alpha and beta repertoires were sequenced longitudinally. Two healthy male donors, one aged 18 to 30 and one aged 30 to 40 years, made up the cohort. Blood was drawn at multiple timepoints before and after primary and secondary immunization, with bulk PBMC replicates and cell subsets isolated.

The paper's findings and limits, for the study overall: Compared with the primary T-cell response, the secondary T-cell response was weaker but faster, peaking on day 5 rather than day 15. After the booster, most clones that had expanded after primary vaccination were detected again (around 97% of CD4 and roughly nine tenths of CD8), suggesting broad maintenance of memory. A small share of clonotypes was detected in both CD4 and CD8 compartments, with the overlap likely arising from convergent recombination. Computational filtering was needed because FACS-sorted repertoires could contain abundant contaminating clonotypes from the bulk population. Only a couple of donors were included in the study, so the extent to which the findings can be generalized is limited.

Comments on this clonotype: The target of this receptor is not known. No quality values exist for individual bases; no much larger clone is one base distant.

In the paper's terms, the treatment or condition label means: live attenuated yellow fever vaccine strain. At each blood-draw timepoint, two biological replicates of bulk PBMCs were obtained. PBMCs were isolated from peripheral blood using a standard Ficoll-Paque protocol. RNA was extracted with TriZol from bulk PBMCs, CD4 and CD8 fractions, and dextramer-positive and dextramer-negative fractions. Reading the germline V gene (reference sequence) gives CDR1 DFQATT and CDR2 SNEGSKA. Trimming takes 3 bases from V and 5 bases from J, and the germline ends sit 13 bases apart. The CDR3 measures 13 amino acids from cysteine to phenylalanine. CDR3 DNA is the only sequence kept; it has 39 bases, read in frame from the first base. TCR cDNA was synthesized by 5'RACE template switching, which introduced a universal primer site and unique molecular identifiers. cDNA synthesis was primed from both the TCR alpha and TCR beta constant segments. Libraries were amplified in two PCR steps, with sample barcodes and sequencing adapters added in the second step. Libraries were sequenced on Illumina HiSeq 2500 (2x100 bp) or NovaSeq (2x150 bp). In the paper's pipeline: MIGEC was used to demultiplex reads and collapse the reads into UMI consensus sequences, and MiXCR was used for V(D)J alignment. Vaccine-responding clonotypes were defined with edgeR using replicate PBMC samples, requiring FDR below 0.01 and a log2 fold change above 5 up to day 15. Each bulk clonotype was labeled CD4 or CD8 based on which sequenced repertoire, CD4 or CD8, contained the clonotype at higher abundance. The raw public reads went through TCRdb reprocessing: fastp at Q25, MiXCR clone calling, in-frame beta chains kept. Under each unique CDR3 protein, matching rows form one entry showing the most common genes and DNA. TCRdb's processing, not the study's, gives the V and J calls here. In all, the sample holds some 350,000 distinct CDR3 sequences, and 8.7% of those were seen once. The leading ten clones occupy about 20% of the sample.

Sequencing used PBMCs, obtained on the day of the first yellow fever vaccination. The rearrangement combines TRBV20-1 with TRBJ1-2, and TRBD1 may be the D gene, going by 6 matching bases. This sequence originates from a man younger than 35 who received the YFV17D yellow fever vaccine. The CDR3 has the sequence CSASRAGAYGYTF. The base sequence is TGCAGTGCTAGCCGGGCAGGGGCATATGGCTACACCTTC.